The next 9 T cell receptor beta chains were all read from a single sample in a study of blood T cell repertoires in COVID-19. Libraries were prepared by immunoSEQ multiplex PCR; TCRdb keeps only in-frame clonotypes and omits some of them. This table has some 140,000 clones, about 85% appearing once. Sequenced material: peripheral blood. Receptor source: a woman aged 70-85 years with COVID-19, enrolled during active disease.

V gene TRBV5-1 combines with J gene TRBJ2-7, with a tentative D call TRBD1 (5 bases). Per germline, CDR1 SGHRS and CDR2 YFSETQ. This CDR3 spans 14 amino acids. V was cut by 7 bases and J by 2 bases, with 16 bases left in between. The CDR3 is CASGPGAEAYEQYF. The CDR3 DNA reads as TGCGCCAGCGGCCCTGGGGCGGAAGCCTACGAGCAGTACTTC.

J is TRBJ1-2 and V is TRBV3-1 (or the pseudogene TRBV3-2); D possibly corresponds to TRBD1 (5 bases). V lost 3 bases and J 2 bases, leaving 7 bases between the germline ends. CDR1 is LGHDT and CDR2 is YNNKEL in the germline V gene (reference sequence). The CDR3 is 13 residues long. CDR3 residues: CASSQTENYGYTF. The CDR3 coding sequence is TGTGCCAGCAGCCAGACAGAGAACTATGGCTACACCTTC.

This rearrangement joins TRBV7-2 to TRBJ2-2; 9 nucleotides agree with TRBD2. Germline V CDR1 and CDR2: SGHTA, FQGNSA. The CDR3 length is 14 residues. Trimming cost V 5 bases and J 6 bases; bases outside gene matches: 4. The CDR3 protein is CASSISGGPGELFF. CDR3 DNA sequence: TGTGCCAGCAGCATTAGCGGGGGTCCCGGGGAGCTGTTTTTT.

The chain recombines TRBV4-1 with TRBJ2-1; 10 bases agree with TRBD2. The V and J ends lost 4 bases and 5 bases, in that order; junction bases with no gene match: 5. The CDR3 covers 15 residues. The germline gives CDR1 MGHRA, CDR2 YSYEKL. CDR3 in DNA: TGCGCCAGCAGCCCGCTAGCGGGGGAGAACAATGAGCAGTTCTTC. Its translation: CASSPLAGENNEQFF.

This chain connects TRBV3-1 (or the pseudogene TRBV3-2) to TRBJ1-6, with D unclear. The CDR3 is 15 residues long. The V gene's germline CDR1 is LGHDT and CDR2 YNNKEL (reference sequence). V was trimmed by 3 bases and J by 7 bases, leaving 13 bases between them. CDR3 in amino acids: CASSHRGLTNSPLHF. The CDR3 region has the DNA TGTGCCAGCAGCCATAGAGGCCTTACCAATTCACCCCTCCACTTT.

This chain links TRBV7-2 with TRBJ2-2, with no clear D. V was clipped by 1 base and J by 4 bases, with 4 bases between them. This CDR3 comprises 13 residues. Germline V CDR1 and CDR2: SGHTA, FQGNSA. This CDR3 is CASSLERTGELFF. For the CDR3, the DNA is TGTGCCAGCAGCTTAGAGCGCACCGGGGAGCTGTTTTTT.

CDR3 sequence (DNA): TGTGCCAGCAGCTTGGTATTGCCTAGCGGCCACTACAATGAGCAGTTCTTC. This encodes CASSLVLPSGHYNEQFF. The chain recombines TRBV5-5 with TRBJ2-1; 7 bases line up with TRBD2. V shed 0 bases, J shed 3 bases, and the junction held 9 bases outside the gene matches. The CDR3 has 17 amino acids. Germline-derived CDR1 and CDR2 are SGHKS and YYEKEE (reference sequence).

The chain employs TRBV29-1 and TRBJ2-5; perhaps TRBD1 as D (5 bases). Germline CDR1 reads SQVTM; CDR2 reads ANQGSEA. CDR3 length: 11 amino acids. Trimming cost V 6 bases and J 6 bases, with 11 bases left between them. The CDR3: CSVDSTKTQYF. DNA for the CDR3: TGCAGCGTCGACAGTACAAAGACCCAGTACTTC. Full variable domain (rest looked up from reference TRBV29-1 and TRBJ2-5): SAVISQKPSRDICQRGTSLTIQCQVDSQVTMMFWYRQQPGQSLTLIATANQGSEATYESGFVIDKFPISRPNLTFSTLTVSNMSPEDSSIYLCSVDSTKTQYFGPGTRLLVL.

The chain combines TRBV5-1 with TRBJ1-6, with 10 bases lining up with TRBD1. Germline values: CDR1 SGHRS, CDR2 YFSETQ. The CDR3 sequence is 15 residues long. Germline trimming cut 0 bases from V and 7 bases from J; bases unmatched to any gene: 1. The chain's CDR3 is CASSLGGQGNSPLHF. CDR3 nucleotides: TGCGCCAGCAGCTTGGGGGGACAGGGGAATTCACCCCTCCACTTT.